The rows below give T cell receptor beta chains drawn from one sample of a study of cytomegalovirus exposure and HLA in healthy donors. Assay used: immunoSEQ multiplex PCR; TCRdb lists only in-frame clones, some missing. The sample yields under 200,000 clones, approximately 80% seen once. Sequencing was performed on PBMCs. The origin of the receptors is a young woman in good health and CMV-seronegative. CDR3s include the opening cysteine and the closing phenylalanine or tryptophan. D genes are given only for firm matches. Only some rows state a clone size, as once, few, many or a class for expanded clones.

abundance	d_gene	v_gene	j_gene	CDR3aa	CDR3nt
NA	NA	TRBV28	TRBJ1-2	CASSLGGDLYGYTF	TGTGCCAGCAGTTTGGGGGGTGACCTCTATGGCTACACCTTC
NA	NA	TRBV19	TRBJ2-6	CASSIIENSGANVLTF	TGTGCCAGTAGTATTATCGAGAACTCTGGGGCCAACGTCCTGACTTTC
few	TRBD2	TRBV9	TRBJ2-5	CASGGAGPSETQYF	TGTGCCAGCGGCGGAGCGGGACCTTCGGAGACCCAGTACTTC
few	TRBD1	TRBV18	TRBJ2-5	CASWDRAMETQYF	TGTGCCAGCTGGGACAGGGCAATGGAGACCCAGTACTTC
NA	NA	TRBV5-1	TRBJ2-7	CASSFYETVEGYEQYF	TGCGCCAGCAGCTTTTACGAGACAGTGGAAGGCTACGAGCAGTACTTC
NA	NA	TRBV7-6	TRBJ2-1	CASSLSEYNEQFF	TGTGCCAGCAGCCTATCGGAGTACAATGAGCAGTTCTTC
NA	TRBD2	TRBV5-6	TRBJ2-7	CASSVSAGAYEQYF	TGTGCCAGCAGCGTTAGTGCGGGAGCCTACGAGCAGTACTTC
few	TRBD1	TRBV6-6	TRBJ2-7	CASSSPTGGKYF	TGTGCCAGCAGCTCCCCTACAGGGGGAAAGTACTTC
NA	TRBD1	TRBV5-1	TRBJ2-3	CASSRDRGPTDTQYF	TGCGCCAGCAGCCGGGACAGGGGCCCCACAGATACGCAGTATTTT
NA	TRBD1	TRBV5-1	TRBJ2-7	CASSRGQVYEQYF	TGCGCCAGCTCTAGGGGACAGGTTTACGAGCAGTACTTC
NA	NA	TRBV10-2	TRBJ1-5	CASSDYRDTNQPQHF	TGCGCCAGCAGTGATTATCGGGACACGAATCAGCCCCAGCATTTT
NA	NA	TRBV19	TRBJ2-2	CASSIVQNTGELFF	TGTGCCAGTAGTATAGTTCAGAACACCGGGGAGCTGTTTTTT
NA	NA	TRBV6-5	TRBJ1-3	CATWPYSGNTIYF	TGTGCCACTTGGCCATACTCTGGAAACACCATATATTTT
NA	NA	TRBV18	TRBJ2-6	CASSRLLDRTSGANVLTF	TGTGCCAGCTCACGACTGTTGGACAGAACCTCTGGGGCCAACGTCCTGACTTTC
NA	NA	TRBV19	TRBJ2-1	CASSMRTYNEQFF	TGTGCCAGTAGTATGAGAACCTACAATGAGCAGTTCTTC
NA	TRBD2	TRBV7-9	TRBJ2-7	CASSLGVAGAGYEQYF	TGTGCCAGCAGCTTAGGAGTAGCGGGAGCTGGGTACGAGCAGTACTTC
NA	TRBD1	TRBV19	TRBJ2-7	CASSRDRGTYEQYF	TGTGCCAGTAGTAGGGACAGGGGTACCTACGAGCAGTACTTC
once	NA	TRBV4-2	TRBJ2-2	CASSQAPLTGELFF	TGTGCCAGCAGCCAAGCCCCCCTCACCGGGGAGCTGTTTTTT
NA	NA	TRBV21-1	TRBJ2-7	CASSPGCNGLF	TGTGCCAGCAGTCCGGGGTGCAACGGTCTCTTC
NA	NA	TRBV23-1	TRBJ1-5	CASSLPGQKNQPQHF	TGCGCCAGCAGTCTCCCGGGACAAAAAAATCAGCCCCAGCATTTT
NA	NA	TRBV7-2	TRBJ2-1	CASSPGSSVRLEQFF	TGTGCCAGCAGCCCCGGCAGTAGCGTTAGGCTTGAGCAGTTCTTC
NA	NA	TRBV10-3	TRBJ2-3	CAISVDGDTQYF	TGTGCCATCAGTGTCGACGGGGATACGCAGTATTTT
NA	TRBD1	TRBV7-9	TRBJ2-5	CASSLLPGQSQETQYF	TGTGCCAGCAGCCTACTTCCGGGACAGTCACAAGAGACCCAGTACTTC
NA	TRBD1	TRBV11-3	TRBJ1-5	CASSLDPGQGGPYSNQPQHF	TGTGCCAGCAGCTTAGACCCCGGACAGGGGGGGCCCTATAGCAATCAGCCCCAGCATTTT
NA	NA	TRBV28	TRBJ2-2	CASSMVGYTGELFF	TGTGCCAGCAGTATGGTGGGCTACACCGGGGAGCTGTTTTTT
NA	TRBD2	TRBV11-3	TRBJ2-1	CASSSVGGSGSYNEQFF	TGTGCCAGCAGCTCCGTGGGGGGGAGCGGTTCCTACAATGAGCAGTTCTTC
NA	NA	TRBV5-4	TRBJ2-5	CASTEGLAQETQYF	TGTGCCAGCACCGAGGGACTTGCGCAGGAGACCCAGTACTTC
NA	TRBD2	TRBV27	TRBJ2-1	CASSLGLAAYNEQFF	TGTGCCAGCAGCCTGGGACTAGCGGCCTACAATGAGCAGTTCTTC
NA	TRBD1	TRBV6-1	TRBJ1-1	CASSLQGASTEAFF	TGTGCCAGCAGCCTACAGGGGGCCAGCACTGAAGCTTTCTTT
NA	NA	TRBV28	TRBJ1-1	CASSLGPRDTEAFF	TGTGCCAGCAGTTTGGGCCCGAGGGACACTGAAGCTTTCTTT
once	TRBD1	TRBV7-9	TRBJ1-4	CASSFRGTGDGKLFF	TGTGCCAGCAGCTTCAGGGGGACGGGGGATGGAAAACTGTTTTTT
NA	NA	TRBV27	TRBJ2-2	CASSLSRNTGELFF	TGTGCCAGCAGTTTATCCCGGAACACCGGGGAGCTGTTTTTT
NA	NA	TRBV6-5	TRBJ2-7	CASLSIAYEQYF	TGTGCCAGCCTATCTATCGCCTACGAGCAGTACTTC
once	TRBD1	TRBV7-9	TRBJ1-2	CSSRGGLTGYGYTF	TGTTCCAGCAGGGGGGGACTAACGGGCTATGGCTACACCTTC
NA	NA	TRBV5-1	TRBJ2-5	CASSWDTQETQYF	TGCGCCAGCAGCTGGGACACACAAGAGACCCAGTACTTC
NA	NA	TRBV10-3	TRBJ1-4	CAISESDTGRGKLFF	TGTGCCATCAGTGAGTCGGATACGGGGAGGGGAAAACTGTTTTTT
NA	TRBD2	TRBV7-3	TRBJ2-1	CASSSGLAGLNEQFF	TGTGCCAGCAGCTCCGGACTAGCGGGGTTGAATGAGCAGTTCTTC
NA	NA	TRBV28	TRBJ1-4	CASSTGTLNNEKLFF	TGTGCCAGCAGTACCGGGACACTTAATAATGAAAAACTGTTTTTT
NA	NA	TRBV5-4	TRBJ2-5	CASSLAGQTETQYF	TGTGCCAGCAGCTTGGCTGGACAGACGGAGACCCAGTACTTC
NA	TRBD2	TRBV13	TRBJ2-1	CASSSGRANEQFF	TGTGCCAGCAGCTCCGGGAGGGCCAATGAGCAGTTCTTC
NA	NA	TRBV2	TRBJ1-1	CASSATRGQYTEAFF	TGTGCCAGCAGTGCCACTCGAGGACAGTACACTGAAGCTTTCTTT
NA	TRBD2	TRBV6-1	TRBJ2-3	CASSSGLAADTQYF	TGTGCCAGCAGTTCGGGACTAGCAGCAGATACGCAGTATTTT